The sequence of this T cell receptor (beta chain) was determined in a study of blood T cell repertoires in COVID-19. Study as a whole: Researchers got acute and convalescent COVID-19 samples from the United States, Italy and Spain. T cells, B-cell-depleted T cells, or PBMCs supplied cDNA or gDNA.

The CDR3 spans 16 residues. Unmatched junction bases numbered 12, after V lost 3 bases and J lost 6 bases. The germline gives CDR1 MDHEN, CDR2 SYDVKM. Original data processing: Reference gene primer amplification in the assay estimated nucleated cell counts. TCRdb's table, derived via immunoSEQ multiplex PCR, lists solely in-frame clones and lacks some. V and J calls and clone size are those listed in that table; D and trimming were worked out from the DNA. The data contain tens of thousands of clones, more than 75% of them seen just once; the ten biggest clones take up around 14%. Sequencing was carried out using peripheral blood. This clonotype originated in a human donor with acute or convalescent COVID-19. The donor label of this sample is uncertain. V is TRBV28 and J is TRBJ2-5; 8 bases map to TRBD2. In nucleotides, the CDR3 is TGTGCCAGCAGTTTCCCGCCGGGACTAGTAGCGCAGACCCAGTACTTC. Protein: CASSFPPGLVAQTQYF. The full variable domain, with the rest looked up from reference TRBV28 and TRBJ2-5, is DVKVTQSSRYLVKRTGEKVFLECVQDMDHENMFWYRQDPGLGLRLIYFSYDVKMKEKGDIPEGYSVSREKKERFSLILESASTNQTSMYLCASSFPPGLVAQTQYFGPGTRLLVL.